What follows describes a single T cell receptor (beta chain). The antigen remains unidentified. This sample is drawn from a study of regulatory T cells in long-lasting Graves disease. Study outcomes and limitations: Persistent patients shared fewer than 3,500 public clonotypes among themselves. Newly diagnosed patients shared fewer, at under 1,000.

The sample's time point: persistent/refractory GD, antithyroid drugs over 5 years with positive TRAb. PBMC-derived RNA was used for the TCR library. The source of the patients was an endocrinology department in Xi'an, China. Sequencing libraries for TCR beta were prepared with iRepertoire HTBI primers and Arm-PCR of CDR3 regions. MiXCR, applied by TCRdb to the multiplex PCR reads, yields one record per CDR3 protein. The sample has over 450,000 distinct CDR3 sequences, 20% to 25% seen once. The sequence was collected from a female donor with Graves disease. Sequencing used peripheral blood mononuclear cells (PBMCs), obtained when the disease was refractory, from a patient treated with antithyroid drugs.

The CDR3 DNA reads TGTGCCAGCAGCTTAGAGGAGGGCTATGGCTACACCTTC. Its translation: CASSLEEGYGYTF. The V call is TRBV7-9, the J call TRBJ1-2; D not certain. Trimming left V 1 base short and J 4 bases short, with 7 bases between. CDR1 and CDR2 from the germline V gene are SEHNR and FQNEAQ (reference sequence). The CDR3 is 13 residues long.